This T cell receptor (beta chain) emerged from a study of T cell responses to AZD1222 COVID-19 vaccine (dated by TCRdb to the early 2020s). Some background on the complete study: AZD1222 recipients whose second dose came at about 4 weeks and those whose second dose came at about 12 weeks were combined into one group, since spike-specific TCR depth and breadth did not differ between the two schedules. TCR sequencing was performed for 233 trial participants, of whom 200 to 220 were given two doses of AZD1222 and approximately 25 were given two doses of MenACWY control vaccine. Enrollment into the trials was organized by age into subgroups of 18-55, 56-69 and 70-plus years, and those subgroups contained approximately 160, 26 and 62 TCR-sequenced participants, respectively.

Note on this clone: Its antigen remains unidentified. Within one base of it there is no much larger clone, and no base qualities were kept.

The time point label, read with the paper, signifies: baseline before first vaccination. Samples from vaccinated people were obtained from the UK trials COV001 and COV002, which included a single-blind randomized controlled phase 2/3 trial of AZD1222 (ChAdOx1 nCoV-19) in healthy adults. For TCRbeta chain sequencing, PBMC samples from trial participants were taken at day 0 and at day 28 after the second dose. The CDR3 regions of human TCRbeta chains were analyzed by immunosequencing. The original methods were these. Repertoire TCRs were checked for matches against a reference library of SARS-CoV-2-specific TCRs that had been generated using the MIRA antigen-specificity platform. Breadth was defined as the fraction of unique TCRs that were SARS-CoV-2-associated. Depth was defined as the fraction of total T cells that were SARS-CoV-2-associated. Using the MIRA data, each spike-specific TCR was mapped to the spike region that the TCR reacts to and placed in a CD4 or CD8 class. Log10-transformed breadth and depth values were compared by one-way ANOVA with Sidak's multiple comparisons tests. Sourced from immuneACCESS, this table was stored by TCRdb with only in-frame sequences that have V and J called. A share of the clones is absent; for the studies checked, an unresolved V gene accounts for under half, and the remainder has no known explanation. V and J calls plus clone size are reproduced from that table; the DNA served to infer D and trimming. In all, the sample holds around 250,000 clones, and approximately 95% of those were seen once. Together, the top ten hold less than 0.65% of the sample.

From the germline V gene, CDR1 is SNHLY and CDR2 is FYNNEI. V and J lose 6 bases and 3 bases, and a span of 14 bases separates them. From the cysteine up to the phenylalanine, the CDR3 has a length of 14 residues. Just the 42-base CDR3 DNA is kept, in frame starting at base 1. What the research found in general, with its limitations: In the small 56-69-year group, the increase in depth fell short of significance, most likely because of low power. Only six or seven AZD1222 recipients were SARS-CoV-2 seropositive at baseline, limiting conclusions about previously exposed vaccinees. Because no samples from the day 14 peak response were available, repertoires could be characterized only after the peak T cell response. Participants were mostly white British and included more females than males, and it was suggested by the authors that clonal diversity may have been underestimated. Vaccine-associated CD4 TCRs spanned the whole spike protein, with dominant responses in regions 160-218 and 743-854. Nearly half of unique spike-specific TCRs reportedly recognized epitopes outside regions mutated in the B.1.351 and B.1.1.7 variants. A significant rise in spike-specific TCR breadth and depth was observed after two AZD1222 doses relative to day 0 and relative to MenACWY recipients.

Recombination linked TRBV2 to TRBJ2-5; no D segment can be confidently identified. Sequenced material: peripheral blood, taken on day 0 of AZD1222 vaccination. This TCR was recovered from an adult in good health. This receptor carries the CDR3 CASRGRHLKETQYF. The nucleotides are TGTGCCAGCAGAGGGCGACACTTGAAAGAGACCCAGTACTTC. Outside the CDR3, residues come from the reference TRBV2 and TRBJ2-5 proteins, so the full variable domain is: EPEVTQTPSHQVTQMGQEVILRCVPISNHLYFYWYRQILGQKVEFLVSFYNNEISEKSEIFDDQFSVERPDGSNFTLKIRSTKLEDSAMYFCASRGRHLKETQYFGPGTRLLVL.